This T cell receptor beta chain appears in the sequencing data of a study of blood T cell repertoires in COVID-19. Study overall: Both acute and convalescent COVID-19 samples were obtained from the United States, Italy and Spain. Sample material is recorded as cDNA or gDNA derived from T cells, B-cell-depleted T cells, or PBMCs.

Only in-frame clones appear in the TCRdb table, and some are missing; sequencing was by immunoSEQ multiplex PCR. This table holds over 200,000 clones, 75% to 90% found once. Trimming took 2 bases from V and 0 from J; bases not matched to a gene: 9. Per germline, CDR1 KGHSH and CDR2 LQKENI. The CDR3 covers 19 residues. Living in about 25 US areas, the participants were between roughly 18 and 95 years of age. The rearrangement uses TRBV18 and TRBJ2-6, with 8 bases that match TRBD2. The specimen sequenced was PBMCs or T cells enriched from blood (not recorded which). This clonotype was sampled from a woman in her 30s who had been exposed to COVID-19. CDR3 loop: CASSPVETGGISGANVLTF. The CDR3 region has the DNA TGTGCCAGCTCACCAGTCGAGACGGGAGGGATCTCTGGGGCCAACGTCCTGACTTTC.